Following are 31 T cell receptor beta chains from one sample sequenced in a study of blood T cell repertoires in COVID-19. Data came from immunoSEQ multiplex PCR; TCRdb stores just in-frame clones and leaves some out. The repertoire holds roughly 72,000 clones, with 88% as singletons. The material sequenced was peripheral blood. The receptors stem from a human donor in a cohort sampled during active COVID-19.

V is TRBV6-5 and J is TRBJ1-6; 7 bases agree with TRBD1. V lost 5 bases to trimming and J lost 7 bases; unmatched junction nucleotides: 8. Germline V gene lookup returns CDR1 MNHEY and CDR2 SVGAGI. The CDR3 totals 15 residues. Written as DNA, the CDR3 is TGTGCCAGCAGTAAATCGACAGGGACAAATTCACCCCTCCACTTT. Translation gives CASSKSTGTNSPLHF.

CDR3 region: CASSSSYEQYF. The DNA of the CDR3 is TGTGCCAGCAGTTCTTCCTACGAGCAGTACTTC. V gene TRBV12-3 or TRBV12-4 combines with J gene TRBJ2-7; unclear D gene. Deletions cut 4 bases from V and 1 base from J, with 2 bases between. This CDR3 is 11 amino acids long.

The rearrangement links TRBV28 to TRBJ1-1, with D perhaps matching TRBD1 (6 bases). The CDR3 has 14 residues. Trimming took 8 bases from V and 5 from J, leaving 18 bases between them. Germline V gene sequence: CDR1 MDHEN, CDR2 SYDVKM. The DNA for the CDR3 is TGTGCCAGCGGGCTGGGGGGGCTGGGTACTGAAGCTTTCTTT. It translates to CASGLGGLGTEAFF.

The V gene is TRBV10-3, the J gene TRBJ2-3; D possibly corresponds to TRBD2 (6 bases). Germline V gene lookup returns CDR1 ENHRY and CDR2 SYGVKD. V was trimmed by 6 bases and J by 0 bases, leaving 7 bases between them. The CDR3 totals 13 residues. In DNA, the CDR3 is TGTGCCATCAGGAGCGGGAGCACAGATACGCAGTATTTT. Translating it yields CAIRSGSTDTQYF.

J is TRBJ2-7 and V is TRBV7-6; the D gene is possibly TRBD1 (6 bases). Trimming pared 1 base from V and 3 bases from J, leaving 13 bases between. The CDR3 spans 15 residues. Germline CDR1 and CDR2: SGHVS and FNYEAQ. The CDR3 bases are TGTGCCAGCAGCTTAGGGTCAGGGGACGACTACGAGCAGTACTTC. It is translated as CASSLGSGDDYEQYF.

This clone was detected only a few times. This chain links TRBV5-1 with TRBJ2-5, with D possibly being TRBD1 (6 bases). V was shortened by 0 bases and J by 5 bases, with 14 bases between the two germline ends. Germline CDR1 reads SGHRS; CDR2 reads YFSETQ. CDR3 length equals 15 residues. This chain's CDR3 is CASSLAYRVGETQYF. The CDR3 DNA reads as TGCGCCAGCAGCTTGGCCTACAGGGTAGGCGAGACCCAGTACTTC.

The CDR3 DNA is TGTGCCAGCAGTGGACAGGTGAACACTGAAGCTTTCTTT. Translated: CASSGQVNTEAFF. The V and J genes are TRBV27 and TRBJ1-1; 7 bases are shared with TRBD1. The V segment lost 5 bases and the J segment 0 bases; nucleotides outside the gene matches: 0. CDR1 MNHEY and CDR2 SMNVEV come from the germline V gene (reference sequence). The CDR3 is made up of 13 amino acids.

The chain combines TRBV25-1 with TRBJ2-7; 10 bases fit TRBD1. Germline V gene sequence: CDR1 MGHDK, CDR2 SYGVNS. This CDR3 spans 16 amino acids. V lost 5 bases and J lost 5; bases outside the gene matches: 12. The CDR3 nucleotides are TGTGCCAGCAGTACCTTACCGGGACAGGGGAACCACGAGCAGTACTTC. As protein: CASSTLPGQGNHEQYF.

This chain uses TRBV25-1 with TRBJ2-6; 7 bases agree with TRBD1. V trimming: 7 bases; J trimming: 2 bases; junction bases outside the gene matches: 5. CDR1 is MGHDK and CDR2 is SYGVNS in the germline V gene. This CDR3 has 15 amino acids. The CDR3 nucleotides read TGTGCCAGCACCGATGACAGGGCTGGGGCCAACGTCCTGACTTTC. Protein product: CASTDDRAGANVLTF.

The J gene is TRBJ2-7, the V gene TRBV7-9, with 8 bases fitting TRBD2. Looked up from germline, CDR1 is SEHNR and CDR2 is FQNEAQ (reference sequence). CDR3 length: 18 residues. J was trimmed by 6 bases and V by 2 bases; bases with no gene match: 18. CDR3 in DNA: TGTGCCAGCAGCTTAAAAGGTACCGGGAGGGCCTTTAGAGGCGAGCAGTACTTC. This encodes CASSLKGTGRAFRGEQYF.

On this clone: The junction departs from the called germline gene at one end, perhaps through a read error. This CDR3 is CASSKGQGSNQPQHF. Written as DNA, the CDR3 is TGTGCCAGCAGTAAGGGACAGGGGAGCAACCAGCCCCAGCATTTT. The chain uses TRBV6-5 and TRBJ1-5; 10 nucleotides align to TRBD1. This CDR3 is built from 15 residues. Germline CDR1 reads MNHEY; CDR2 reads SVGAGI.

In this sample, this clone turned up once. This chain's CDR3 is CASRGTSFAQFYNEQFF. The CDR3 DNA is TGTGCCAGTAGAGGGACTAGTTTCGCCCAATTTTACAATGAGCAGTTCTTC. The gene calls are TRBV19 and TRBJ2-1; 8 positions agree with TRBD2. V was pared by 6 bases and J by 4 bases, with 14 bases of the junction left unmatched. CDR3 length: 17 residues. Per germline, CDR1 LNHDA and CDR2 SQIVND (reference sequence).

J is TRBJ2-1 and V is TRBV24-1; TRBD2 matches 8 bases. The CDR3 length is 15 residues. After removal of 3 bases from V and 9 bases from J, the junction contained 9 bases not matched to a gene. Germline values: CDR1 KGHDR, CDR2 SFDVKD. CDR3 nucleotide sequence: TGTGCCACCAGTGATCTTAGCGGGATGGGGGGTGAGCAGTTCTTC. This gives the protein CATSDLSGMGGEQFF.

The chain employs TRBV18 and TRBJ1-1; TRBD1 matches at 7 bases. Germline V CDR1 and CDR2: KGHSH, LQKENI. Losses at the gene ends were 4 bases for V and 1 base for J; bases not matched to a gene: 3. The CDR3 length is 14 residues. Here the CDR3 reads CASSQGQENTEAFF. As DNA, the CDR3 is TGTGCCAGCTCACAAGGACAGGAGAACACTGAAGCTTTCTTT. Looking up the rest from reference TRBV18 and TRBJ1-1 gives the full variable domain: NAGVMQNPRHLVRRRGQEARLRCSPMKGHSHVYWYRQLPEEGLKFMVYLQKENIIDESGMPKERFSAEFPKEGPSILRIQQVVRGDSAAYFCASSQGQENTEAFFGQGTRLTVV.

This chain links TRBV10-1 with TRBJ2-7, with TRBD2 matching 7 bases. After removal of 4 bases from V and 5 bases from J, the junction contained 2 bases not matched to a gene. CDR3 length: 12 amino acids. Per germline, CDR1 WNHNN and CDR2 SYGVQD (reference sequence). In DNA form, the CDR3 reads TGCGCCAGCAGTGCTGGGACTAACGAGCAGTACTTC. Amino acids: CASSAGTNEQYF.

The J gene is TRBJ2-1, the V gene TRBV19; tentatively, D is TRBD1 (5 bases). The germline gives CDR1 LNHDA, CDR2 SQIVND (reference sequence). The V and J ends lost 4 bases and 10 bases respectively, with 11 bases between them. The CDR3 has 12 amino acids. CDR3 in DNA: TGTGCCAGTAGTAGTCAGGGATACGAGCAGTTCTTC. This encodes CASSSQGYEQFF.

The chain employs TRBV19 and TRBJ2-7; weak D call: TRBD1 (6 bases). The germline gives CDR1 LNHDA, CDR2 SQIVND (reference sequence). This CDR3 comprises 14 residues. Trimming cost V 6 bases and J 1 base, with 13 bases left between them. The CDR3 here is CASSTEQGSYEQYF. The DNA of the CDR3 is TGTGCCAGTAGCACGGAACAGGGTTCCTACGAGCAGTACTTC.

This clone was seen only a few times. This rearrangement joins TRBV7-9 to TRBJ1-3, with 7 bases that match TRBD1. This CDR3 contains 15 residues. In germline, CDR1 is SEHNR, CDR2 FQNEAQ (reference sequence). V was pared by 5 bases and J by 2 bases, with 6 bases of the junction left unmatched. The CDR3 nucleotides are TGTGCCAGCAGCGAAATACAGGGGACTGGAAACACCATATATTTT. Translation: CASSEIQGTGNTIYF.

The chain combines TRBV10-3 with TRBJ2-7, with D unresolved. Germline assignment: CDR1 ENHRY and CDR2 SYGVKD. This CDR3 has 12 amino acids. V lost 3 bases and J lost 4, with 7 bases in between. Here the CDR3 reads CAISEDGYEQYF. CDR3 nucleotides: TGTGCCATCAGTGAAGACGGGTACGAGCAGTACTTC.

The gene calls are TRBV27 and TRBJ1-2, with unresolved D. The CDR3 extends over 13 amino acids. CDR1 is MNHEY, CDR2 SMNVEV, per germline (reference sequence). The germline V and J ends were trimmed by 4 bases and 0 bases, with 6 bases remaining between them. DNA for the CDR3: TGTGCCAGCAGTTCGTCAGCTAACTATGGCTACACCTTC. Its protein product is CASSSSANYGYTF.

This clone appeared a few times. This chain joins TRBV19 and TRBJ1-2; D unresolved. V lost 4 bases and J lost 4, with 10 bases in between. The V gene's germline CDR1 is LNHDA and CDR2 SQIVND (reference sequence). The CDR3 spans 13 residues. For the CDR3, the DNA is TGTGCCAGTAGTACCGGGTTGACCTATGGCTACACCTTC. Its protein is CASSTGLTYGYTF. The whole variable domain, remainder taken from reference TRBV19 and TRBJ1-2, is DGGITQSPKYLFRKEGQNVTLSCEQNLNHDAMYWYRQDPGQGLRLIYYSQIVNDFQKGDIAEGYSVSREKKESFPLTVTSAQKNPTAFYLCASSTGLTYGYTFGSGTRLTVV.

The chain has TRBV5-1 and TRBJ2-5; TRBD1 might be the D (8 bases). There are 15 residues in the CDR3. The germline V gene encodes CDR1 SGHRS and CDR2 YFSETQ. Deletions cut 4 bases from V and 5 bases from J, with 18 bases between. CDR3 protein: CASSPGQGGLETQYF. The CDR3 DNA sequence: TGCGCCAGCAGCCCCGGACAGGGAGGGCTTGAGACCCAGTACTTC.

The rearrangement uses TRBV2 and TRBJ2-2; a possible D gene is TRBD1 (6 bases). Trimming cost V 2 bases and J 3 bases, with 10 bases left between them. Looked up from germline, CDR1 is SNHLY and CDR2 is FYNNEI. This CDR3 region has 15 residues. The CDR3 region has the DNA TGTGCCAGCAGTGAACAGGGGTTGGACACCGGGGAGCTGTTTTTT. Protein product: CASSEQGLDTGELFF.

The chain has TRBV10-1 and TRBJ2-3; TRBD2 matches 12 bases. J gave up 5 bases and V 2 bases, and 5 bases lay outside the gene matches. The CDR3 extends over 16 amino acids. Looked up from germline, CDR1 is WNHNN and CDR2 is SYGVQD (reference sequence). This CDR3 reads CASSETLAGGRDTQYF. Here the CDR3 DNA reads TGCGCCAGCAGTGAGACCCTAGCGGGAGGGAGAGATACGCAGTATTTT.

The rearrangement uses TRBV7-3 and TRBJ2-2; D might be TRBD1 (6 bases). This CDR3 region has 16 residues. Deletions cut 5 bases from V and 11 bases from J, with 24 bases between. The germline V gene encodes CDR1 SGHTA and CDR2 FQGTGA. CDR3 sequence reads: CASSHLGTKPPRELFF. The CDR3 DNA is TGTGCCAGCAGCCACCTCGGGACAAAGCCCCCAAGAGAGCTGTTTTTT.

As for this clone: It is unclear where the CDR3 begins or ends on the DNA, so no DNA is shown, and the CDR3 is as TCRdb lists it. The V gene is TRBV19, the J gene TRBJ1-2. The length of the CDR3 is 15 amino acids, counting both ends. Germline assignment: CDR1 LNHDA and CDR2 SQIVND (reference sequence). CDR3 sequence: CASTSDGRANYGYTF.

The rearrangement joins TRBV3-1 (or the pseudogene TRBV3-2) to TRBJ2-2, with 8 bases matching TRBD2. The CDR3 runs to 15 residues. V trimming: 8 bases; J trimming: 5 bases; junction bases outside the gene matches: 10. Germline assignment: CDR1 LGHDT and CDR2 YNNKEL (reference sequence). CDR3 sequence reads: CASHGLAATTGELFF. The DNA for the CDR3 is TGTGCCAGCCATGGACTAGCCGCCACAACCGGGGAGCTGTTTTTT.

The chain links TRBV11-2 to TRBJ2-1, with 8 nucleotides matching TRBD1. Germline CDR1 SGHAT, CDR2 FQNNGV. The CDR3 is 14 amino acids. V shed 5 bases, J shed 7 bases, and the junction held 7 bases outside the gene matches. CDR3 protein: CASSPRTGRNEQFF. DNA of the CDR3: TGTGCCAGCAGCCCTAGGACAGGGAGAAATGAGCAGTTCTTC. Full variable domain (outside the CDR3, taken from reference TRBV11-2 and TRBJ2-1): EAGVAQSPRYKIIEKRQSVAFWCNPISGHATLYWYQQILGQGPKLLIQFQNNGVVDDSQLPKDRFSAERLKGVDSTLKIQPAKLEDSAVYLCASSPRTGRNEQFFGPGTRLTVL.

This clone appeared a single time. V is TRBV6-4 and J is TRBJ1-2; D may be TRBD1 (6 bases). Germline CDR1 and CDR2: MRHNA and SNTAGT. This CDR3 has 16 amino acids. V lost 0 bases and J lost 5, with 16 bases in between. CDR3 nucleotide sequence: TGTGCCAGCAGTGACTCGAAGGGGAGCAGGGGATATGGCTACACCTTC. It yields the protein CASSDSKGSRGYGYTF.

The gene calls are TRBV5-1 and TRBJ2-3; 9 bases match TRBD2. Germline V gene sequence: CDR1 SGHRS, CDR2 YFSETQ. J was trimmed by 3 bases and V by 2 bases; bases with no gene match: 4. This CDR3 has 15 residues. The CDR3 sequence is CASSFGLAKTDTQYF. CDR3 nucleotides: TGCGCCAGCAGCTTCGGACTAGCGAAGACAGATACGCAGTATTTT.

The chain combines TRBV6-6 with TRBJ1-1; D gene ambiguous. The germline V gene has CDR1 MNHNY and CDR2 SVGAGI (reference sequence). Trimming left V 5 bases short and J 2 bases short, with 3 bases between. The CDR3 has 11 amino acids. The CDR3 is CASSTNTEAFF. Here the CDR3 DNA reads TGTGCCAGCAGTACAAACACTGAAGCTTTCTTT.